These 31 T cell receptor beta chains share one sample of origin, sequenced in a study of shared clonotypes between healthy human individuals (TCRdb year 2020). Receptor libraries were prepared by the immunoSEQ multiplex PCR assay. TCRdb took over this immuneACCESS table, retaining in-frame rearrangements with V and J assigned. Such tables are incomplete; in checked studies, under half of the missing clones stem from an unresolved V gene, and the remainder is unexplained. The sample includes 1.5 million to 1.9 million clones, with 98% observed a single time. 0.4% to 0.55% of the sample comes from the top ten. The sample comprised naive CD4+ T cells sorted from blood. Per the publication, the cell subset or site label means: CD45RA+ positively selected. All receptors derive from a man aged 25 to 40 in good health.

The chain uses TRBV10-2 and TRBJ1-2; maybe TRBD1 (6 bases). The CDR3 is 14 residues long. Trimming removed 8 bases from V and 0 bases from J, with 13 bases in between. Germline V gives CDR1 WSHSY, CDR2 SAAADI. DNA of the CDR3: TGCGCCAGCTCCCGGGACACCTCTAACTATGGCTACACCTTC. This codes for CASSRDTSNYGYTF.

The chain uses TRBV7-8 and TRBJ2-1, with D possibly matching TRBD1 (6 bases). Germline loops: CDR1 SGHVS, CDR2 FQNEAQ. The CDR3 runs to 15 residues. Trimming left V 5 bases short and J 3 bases short, with 14 bases between. The CDR3 sequence is CASSPGVRGYNEQFF. The DNA for the CDR3 is TGTGCCAGCAGCCCCGGCGTCAGGGGCTACAATGAGCAGTTCTTC.

The chain has TRBV2 and TRBJ2-7, with 7 bases aligning to TRBD1. J gave up 4 bases and V 10 bases, and 16 bases lay outside the gene matches. Germline V gene data show CDR1 as SNHLY and CDR2 as FYNNEI. The CDR3 contains 15 residues. The CDR3 nucleotides are TGTGCCACGGTTAGGATCCCGGGACAGATATACGAGCAGTACTTC. Translating gives CATVRIPGQIYEQYF.

This chain connects TRBV11-2 to TRBJ2-2, with 7 positions matching TRBD2. The CDR3 consists of 17 residues. Losses at the gene ends were 5 bases for V and 3 bases for J; bases not matched to a gene: 12. Germline V CDR1 and CDR2: SGHAT, FQNNGV. This CDR3 reads CASSLGLTARHTGELFF. As DNA, the CDR3 is TGTGCCAGCAGCCTGGGACTAACTGCTCGTCACACCGGGGAGCTGTTTTTT.

The J gene is TRBJ2-5, the V gene TRBV5-8; D tentatively fits TRBD1 or TRBD2 (6 bases each). V dropped 4 bases and J dropped 6 bases, with 22 bases sitting between them. Germline CDR1 is SGHTS and CDR2 is YDEGEE. This CDR3 comprises 16 residues. CDR3 in DNA: TGTGCCAGCAGCCCCCTCCCGGGGGCAGGTAGTAAGACCCAGTACTTC. Translating gives CASSPLPGAGSKTQYF.

The rearrangement joins TRBV5-8 to TRBJ1-2; D remains ambiguous. The CDR3 sequence is 14 residues long. V dropped 0 bases and J dropped 0 bases, with 6 bases sitting between them. The germline gives CDR1 SGHTS, CDR2 YDEGEE. The CDR3 DNA is TGTGCCAGCAGCTTGGAGGTGGCTAACTATGGCTACACCTTC. It yields the protein CASSLEVANYGYTF.

This chain joins TRBV7-2 and TRBJ2-1; TRBD1 or TRBD2 may be the D gene (5 bases each). This CDR3 comprises 14 residues. Trimming stripped 4 bases from V and 7 bases from J, with 14 bases between. Germline V CDR1 and CDR2: SGHTA, FQGNSA. The CDR3 region is CASSYRDPENEQFF. The DNA for the CDR3 is TGTGCCAGCAGCTACCGGGACCCCGAGAATGAGCAGTTCTTC.

This clone appeared a single time. This chain connects TRBV10-3 to TRBJ2-7, with a possible D match to TRBD2 (6 bases). CDR1 ENHRY and CDR2 SYGVKD come from the germline V gene. V was trimmed by 0 bases and J by 2 bases, leaving 11 bases between them. The CDR3 covers 15 residues. The CDR3 loop is CAISESSAGPYEQYF. The CDR3 nucleotides are TGTGCCATCAGTGAGTCGAGTGCGGGGCCCTACGAGCAGTACTTC.

This rearrangement joins TRBV4-1 to TRBJ2-3, with 7 bases that match TRBD2. Looked up from germline, CDR1 is MGHRA and CDR2 is YSYEKL. This CDR3 has 17 amino acids. Germline trimming cut 1 base from V and 1 base from J; bases unmatched to any gene: 8. The CDR3 DNA is TGCGCCAGCAGCCAAGGTAAAGCGGGGCTAGGCACAGATACGCAGTATTTT. Translation: CASSQGKAGLGTDTQYF.

This chain joins TRBV5-1 and TRBJ2-7, with 11 bases identical to TRBD1. The junction had 9 bases not matched to a gene; V was cut back by 0 bases and J by 1 base. Germline V CDR1 and CDR2: SGHRS, YFSETQ. The CDR3 runs to 18 residues. CDR3: CASSLVNRGQGVSYEQYF. The CDR3 bases are TGCGCCAGCAGCTTGGTTAACAGGGGACAGGGGGTTTCCTACGAGCAGTACTTC.

The chain recombines TRBV5-1 with TRBJ2-3; 7 bases line up with TRBD1. Germline V CDR1 and CDR2: SGHRS, YFSETQ. The CDR3 spans 14 residues. Unmatched junction bases numbered 11, after V lost 2 bases and J lost 11 bases. The CDR3, as DNA: TGCGCCAGCAGCTTATACGGGGACAGCCCTATGCAGTATTTT. Translating it yields CASSLYGDSPMQYF.

The rearrangement uses TRBV28 and TRBJ2-5; D gene unclear. Germline values: CDR1 MDHEN, CDR2 SYDVKM. The ends were cut back, 2 bases at V and 1 base at J, with 8 bases in the middle. There are 14 residues in the CDR3. The CDR3 nucleotides read TGTGCCAGCAGTTTACAGGCAATCCAAGAGACCCAGTACTTC. Translation gives CASSLQAIQETQYF.

This sequence joins TRBV9 and TRBJ2-2, with TRBD2 matching 10 bases. Germline assignment: CDR1 SGDLS and CDR2 YYNGEE. The CDR3 has 17 amino acids. Unmatched junction bases numbered 10, after V lost 0 bases and J lost 8 bases. In DNA form, the CDR3 reads TGTGCCAGCAGCGTAGCGGCTAGCGGGAGAGGGGGTGGGGAGCTGTTTTTT. This translates into CASSVAASGRGGGELFF.

As regards this clone: Other DNA sequences within the sample encode an identical CDR3. This chain links TRBV5-4 with TRBJ2-7, with 7 positions matching TRBD1. The CDR3 consists of 14 residues. Germline trimming cut 2 bases from V and 2 bases from J; bases unmatched to any gene: 4. The germline V gene has CDR1 SGHNT and CDR2 YYREEE (reference sequence). The CDR3 protein is CASSLRTGAYEQYF. The CDR3 nucleotides are TGTGCCAGCAGCTTACGGACAGGCGCCTACGAGCAGTACTTC.

The rearrangement joins TRBV7-2 to TRBJ2-7; D is unresolved. This CDR3 spans 14 amino acids. Trimming pared 1 base from V and 6 bases from J, leaving 13 bases between. Germline V gene data show CDR1 as SGHTA and CDR2 as FQGNSA. CDR3 loop: CASSLDRVAREQYF. The DNA for the CDR3 is TGTGCCAGCAGCTTAGACCGAGTTGCACGCGAGCAGTACTTC.

This chain links TRBV30 with TRBJ2-7, with D tentatively TRBD2 (6 bases). Trimming left V 3 bases short and J 12 bases short, with 18 bases between. This CDR3 has 12 residues. The germline CDR1 and CDR2 sequences are GTSNPN and SVGIG (reference sequence). This CDR3 is CAWSPVEGGLYF. For the CDR3, the DNA is TGTGCCTGGAGCCCCGTGGAGGGTGGTTTGTACTTC.

This chain links TRBV5-1 with TRBJ2-2; a weak D match, TRBD2 (5 bases). Looked up from germline, CDR1 is SGHRS and CDR2 is YFSETQ. Between the trimmed V and J ends, which lost 6 bases and 5 bases, there was a span of 14 bases. CDR3 length: 14 residues. The CDR3 nucleotides read TGCGCCAGCAAAGAGAACTCGGGGACCGGGGAGCTGTTTTTT. This translates into CASKENSGTGELFF.

V gene TRBV28 combines with J gene TRBJ1-1; possible D gene TRBD1, 6 bases. CDR3 length equals 15 residues. CDR1 MDHEN and CDR2 SYDVKM come from the germline V gene. The germline V and J ends were trimmed by 10 bases and 4 bases, with 22 bases remaining between them. In DNA, the CDR3 is TGTGCCACGAATGGGGGGGCTGGGGTAGGCACTGAAGCTTTCTTT. It translates to CATNGGAGVGTEAFF.

As concerns this clone: The same CDR3 can be traced to other DNA sequences in this sample. The rearrangement uses TRBV11-2 and TRBJ2-3, with D possibly matching TRBD1 (5 bases). The germline V gene has CDR1 SGHAT and CDR2 FQNNGV. Deletions cut 5 bases from V and 0 bases from J, with 9 bases between. The CDR3 covers 14 residues. CDR3 residues: CASSLDRSTDTQYF. CDR3 DNA sequence: TGTGCCAGCAGCCTCGACAGAAGCACAGATACGCAGTATTTT.

With respect to this clone: The sample has other DNA sequences that encode this CDR3 too. This chain joins TRBV7-9 and TRBJ2-3; a weak D match, TRBD1 (7 bases). Trimming took off 5 bases at V and 6 bases at J, with 12 bases between the two ends. From germline, CDR1 is SEHNR and CDR2 FQNEAQ (reference sequence). The CDR3 loop spans 13 amino acids. The CDR3 sequence is CASSPRGADTQYF. Here the CDR3 DNA reads TGTGCCAGCAGCCCCAGGGGGGCCGATACGCAGTATTTT.

With regard to this clone: The junction shows a germline mismatch at one end, possibly a read error. The rearrangement links TRBV11-2 to TRBJ2-1; the match to TRBD1 covers 11 bases. CDR3 size: 16 residues. Germline CDR1 SGHAT, CDR2 FQNNGV. This CDR3 reads CASTLRGTGGYNEQFF. The CDR3 DNA follows: TGTGCCAGCACCTTACGTGGGACAGGGGGCTACAATGAGCAGTTCTTC. The variable domain in full, completed from reference TRBV11-2 and TRBJ2-1, reads EAGVAQSPRYKIIEKRQSVAFWCNPISGHATLYWYQQILGQGPKLLIQFQNNGVVDDSQLPKDRFSAERLKGVDSTLKIQPAKLEDSAVYLCASTLRGTGGYNEQFFGPGTRLTVL.

J is TRBJ2-2 and V is TRBV9; 8 bases are shared with TRBD2. In germline, CDR1 is SGDLS, CDR2 YYNGEE. V lost 5 bases to trimming and J lost 4 bases; unmatched junction nucleotides: 4. The CDR3 loop spans 14 amino acids. CDR3 loop: CASSLSGTTGELFF. DNA for the CDR3: TGTGCCAGCAGTCTTAGCGGGACCACCGGGGAGCTGTTTTTT.

The genes are TRBV19 and TRBJ2-5; D perhaps matches TRBD2 (5 bases). Germline-derived CDR1 and CDR2 are LNHDA and SQIVND (reference sequence). The ends were cut back, 4 bases at V and 1 base at J, with 13 bases in the middle. CDR3 length: 15 amino acids. CDR3 region: CASSTIGRSQETQYF. CDR3 sequence (DNA): TGTGCCAGTAGTACTATTGGGAGAAGCCAAGAGACCCAGTACTTC. Full variable domain (rest looked up from reference TRBV19 and TRBJ2-5): DGGITQSPKYLFRKEGQNVTLSCEQNLNHDAMYWYRQDPGQGLRLIYYSQIVNDFQKGDIAEGYSVSREKKESFPLTVTSAQKNPTAFYLCASSTIGRSQETQYFGPGTRLLVL.

J is TRBJ2-7 and V is TRBV10-3; TRBD2 might be the D (5 bases). Germline V lookup: CDR1 ENHRY, CDR2 SYGVKD. CDR3 length equals 14 residues. V shed 3 bases and J shed 6 bases, with 15 bases lying between them. CDR3 sequence: CAISDSSGVREQYF. The CDR3 DNA follows: TGTGCCATCAGTGATTCGAGCGGAGTACGCGAGCAGTACTTC.

CDR3 region: CASSLVGVSYNEQFF. The DNA of the CDR3 is TGTGCCAGCAGTTTAGTGGGGGTGTCCTACAATGAGCAGTTCTTC. The chain couples TRBV27 to TRBJ2-1; possibly TRBD1 or TRBD2 for D (5 bases each). The CDR3 has 15 amino acids. Germline V CDR1 and CDR2: MNHEY, SMNVEV (reference sequence). Trimming took off 2 bases at V and 1 base at J, with 9 bases between the two ends.

This chain joins TRBV6-1 and TRBJ2-7; 7 positions agree with TRBD1. Unmatched junction bases numbered 4, after V lost 2 bases and J lost 3 bases. CDR3 size: 14 residues. Germline lookup yields CDR1 MNHNS and CDR2 SASEGT. This CDR3 reads CASSEPGQNYEQYF. The CDR3 DNA reads TGTGCCAGCAGTGAACCGGGACAGAACTACGAGCAGTACTTC.

This chain connects TRBV28 to TRBJ1-2; D perhaps matches TRBD1 (6 bases). Per germline, CDR1 MDHEN and CDR2 SYDVKM. The germline V and J ends were trimmed by 6 bases and 1 base, with 15 bases remaining between them. The CDR3 covers 15 residues. DNA of the CDR3: TGTGCCAGCAGCCGCGCGGGGGCTAATAACTATGGCTACACCTTC. As protein: CASSRAGANNYGYTF.

With respect to this clone: Additional DNA sequences in this sample encode the identical CDR3. V usage is TRBV5-1 and J usage is TRBJ2-7; D remains ambiguous. CDR1 SGHRS and CDR2 YFSETQ come from the germline V gene. V lost 0 bases and J lost 3, with 10 bases in between. This CDR3 spans 14 amino acids. The CDR3 region has the DNA TGCGCCAGCAGCTTGGCACCGGGCAGCTACGAGCAGTACTTC. It is translated as CASSLAPGSYEQYF.

As concerns this clone: The sample carries other DNA sequences with the same CDR3. The rearrangement joins TRBV18 to TRBJ2-7; D perhaps matches TRBD2 (6 bases). CDR1 is KGHSH, CDR2 LQKENI, per germline. Trimming pared 1 base from V and 3 bases from J, leaving 7 bases between. The CDR3 runs 13 residues. CDR3 DNA sequence: TGTGCCAGCTCACCACGGAGGGGCTACGAGCAGTACTTC. Protein: CASSPRRGYEQYF.

In regard to this clone: Other nucleotide sequences from this sample produce the same CDR3. The V call is TRBV9, the J call TRBJ2-5, with D possibly called TRBD1 or TRBD2 (5 bases each). Germline V gives CDR1 SGDLS, CDR2 YYNGEE. The V and J ends lost 5 bases and 0 bases respectively, with 11 bases between them. The CDR3 is 14 residues long. DNA for the CDR3: TGTGCCAGCAGTTCCGGGACGTACCAAGAGACCCAGTACTTC. It is translated as CASSSGTYQETQYF.

The chain uses TRBV19 and TRBJ2-2; D perhaps matches TRBD2 (6 bases). The CDR3 sequence is 13 residues long. V lost 1 base to trimming and J lost 12 bases, with 12 bases between them. CDR1 is LNHDA, CDR2 SQIVND, per germline (reference sequence). CDR3 amino acids: CASSIVSGRQLFF. The CDR3 DNA reads TGTGCCAGTAGTATAGTTAGCGGACGACAGCTGTTTTTT.